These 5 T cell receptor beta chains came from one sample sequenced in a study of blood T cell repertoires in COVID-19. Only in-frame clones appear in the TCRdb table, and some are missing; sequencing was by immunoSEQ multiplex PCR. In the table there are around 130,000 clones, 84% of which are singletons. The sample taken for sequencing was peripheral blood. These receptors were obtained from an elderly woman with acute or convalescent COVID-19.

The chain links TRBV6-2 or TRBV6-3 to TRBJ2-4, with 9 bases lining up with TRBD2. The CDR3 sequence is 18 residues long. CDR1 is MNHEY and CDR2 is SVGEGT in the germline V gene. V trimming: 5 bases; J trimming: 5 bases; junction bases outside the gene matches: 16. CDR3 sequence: CASSGPGGGRAGENIQYF. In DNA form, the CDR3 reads TGTGCCAGCAGTGGACCTGGGGGCGGGAGGGCCGGCGAAAACATTCAGTACTTC.

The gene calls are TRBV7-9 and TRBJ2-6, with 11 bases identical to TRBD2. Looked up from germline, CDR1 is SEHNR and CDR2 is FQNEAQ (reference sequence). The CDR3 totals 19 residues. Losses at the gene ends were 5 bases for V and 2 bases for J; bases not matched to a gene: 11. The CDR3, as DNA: TGTGCCAGCAGCCCACGGGGGCTAGCGGGGGGCGCTGGGGCCAACGTCCTGACTTTC. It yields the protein CASSPRGLAGGAGANVLTF.

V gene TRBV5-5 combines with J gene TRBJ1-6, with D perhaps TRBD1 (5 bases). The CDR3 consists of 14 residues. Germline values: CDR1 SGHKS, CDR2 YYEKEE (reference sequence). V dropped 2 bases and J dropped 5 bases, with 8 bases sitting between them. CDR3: CASSFQGDNSPLHF. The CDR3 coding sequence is TGTGCCAGCAGCTTCCAAGGGGATAATTCACCCCTCCACTTT.

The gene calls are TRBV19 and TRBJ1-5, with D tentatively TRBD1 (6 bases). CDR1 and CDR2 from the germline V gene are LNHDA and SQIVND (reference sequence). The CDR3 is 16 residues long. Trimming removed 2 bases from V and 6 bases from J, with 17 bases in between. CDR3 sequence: CASSIILGQGSQPQHF. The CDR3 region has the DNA TGTGCCAGTAGTATAATTTTGGGGCAGGGGAGTCAGCCCCAGCATTTT.

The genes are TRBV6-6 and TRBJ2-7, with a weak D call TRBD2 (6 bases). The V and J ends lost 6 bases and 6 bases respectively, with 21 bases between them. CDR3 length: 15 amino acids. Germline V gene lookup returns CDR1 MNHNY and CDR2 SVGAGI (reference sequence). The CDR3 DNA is TGTGCCAGCAGGTCTACCCGGCGGGGTTTCGGCGAGCAGTACTTC. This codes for CASRSTRRGFGEQYF.